This T cell receptor beta chain originates from a study of shared clonotypes between healthy human individuals. Study as a whole: Aged between 18 and 49, the donors were a couple of women and three men.

Notes on this clone: Its matching antigen is unknown.

Study observations and caveats: Limitation of the genetic and exposure-history diversity represented came from the few donors.

The repertoire was sequenced with immunoSEQ multiplex PCR; TCRdb's copy has only in-frame clones and lacks some. The sample includes 2 million or so clones, about 95% seen only once; the top ten take about 1.1%. The naive CD8 subset, CD45RO-negative cells positively selected for CCR7, excluded terminally differentiated effector memory CD45RA+ cells. Sequenced material: naive CD8+ T cells sorted from blood. The receptor comes from a man aged 18-30 years in good health.

This CDR3 reads CASSSAAGGEGYTF. The CDR3 region has the DNA TGCGCCAGCAGCTCCGCCGCAGGAGGGGAAGGCTACACCTTC. The rearrangement links TRBV5-1 to TRBJ1-2, with a weak D call TRBD1 (5 bases). CDR1 is SGHRS and CDR2 is YFSETQ in the germline V gene. The CDR3 contains 14 residues. The V end lost 3 bases, the J end lost 8 bases, and 17 bases lay between the germline ends.